A selection of T cell receptor beta chains follows, all from one sample in a study of blood T cell repertoires in COVID-19. The protocol was immunoSEQ multiplex PCR, while the TCRdb copy is restricted to in-frame clones and leaves out a portion. This repertoire shows approximately 80,000 clones, less than 85% found once; its top ten account for about 17%. Material for sequencing was peripheral blood. The receptors derive from a man aged 65-85 years with active or convalescent COVID-19. The CDR3 runs from the conserved cysteine through the conserved F or W. A D gene is named only where the DNA matches it firmly. Where a row states a size, it is once, few, many or the class of an expanded clone; other rows omit it.

J | V | D | size | DNA | CDR3
TRBJ2-3 | TRBV7-9 | . | . | TGTGCCAGCAGCTTAGGTCCGGGGGGCACAGATACGCAGTATTTT | CASSLGPGGTDTQYF
TRBJ1-3 | TRBV5-1 | . | . | TGCGCCAGCAGCTTGGCCGGGGTACGAGGGTCTGGAAACACCATATATTTT | CASSLAGVRGSGNTIYF
TRBJ1-1 | TRBV30 | . | . | TGTGCCTGGAGCGCGGACATGAACACTGAAGCTTTCTTT | CAWSADMNTEAFF
TRBJ1-5 | TRBV12-3/TRBV12-4 | . | . | TGTGCCAGCAGTTTCACTATTAATCAGCCCCAGCATTTT | CASSFTINQPQHF
TRBJ2-7 | TRBV19 | TRBD2 | once | TGTGCCAGTAGTATTAGCGGGGTTTCGATCCTGGACTACGAGCAGTACTTC | CASSISGVSILDYEQYF
TRBJ2-3 | TRBV2 | . | . | TGTGCCAGCAGTGAACTTACAAATACGCAGTATTTT | CASSELTNTQYF
TRBJ2-5 | TRBV21-1 | . | . | TGTGCCAGCAGCAAAGGGACGACTAGCGGGGGAGAAGAGACCCAGTACTTC | CASSKGTTSGGEETQYF
TRBJ2-7 | TRBV2 | . | . | TGTGCCAGCAGTGATCAGATCTACGAGCAGTACTTC | CASSDQIYEQYF
TRBJ2-3 | TRBV11-1 | TRBD2 | . | TGTGCCAGCAGCTTTAGCGGGGTGAACACAGATACGCAGTATTTT | CASSFSGVNTDTQYF
TRBJ1-4 | TRBV5-1 | . | . | TGCGCCAGCAGCACAGGTTTCCTAGGGGCTAATGAAAAACTGTTTTTT | CASSTGFLGANEKLFF
TRBJ1-3 | TRBV18 | . | . | TGTGCCAGCTCACCTACAGGACAATCCTTTGACGGAAACACCATATATTTT | CASSPTGQSFDGNTIYF
TRBJ1-5 | TRBV10-3 | TRBD1 | few | TGTGCCATCAGGGGGGGACAGGGTCGCAATCAGCCCCAGCATTTT | CAIRGGQGRNQPQHF
TRBJ1-2 | TRBV28 | TRBD1 | . | TGTGCCAGCATTACGACAGGGCCCTATGGCTACACCTTC | CASITTGPYGYTF
TRBJ2-5 | TRBV2 | TRBD1 | . | TGTGCCGGTTCGACAGGGGTAGAGACCCAGTACTTC | CAGSTGVETQYF
TRBJ1-2 | TRBV28 | TRBD1 | once | TGTGCCAGTAACAGGGGCCCAAGCTTTGTCTATGGCTACACCTTC | CASNRGPSFVYGYTF
TRBJ2-7 | TRBV7-6 | TRBD1 | . | TGTGCCAGCAGCTCTTCCTCGGGACAGGCGGGAGAGCAGTACTTC | CASSSSSGQAGEQYF
TRBJ2-5 | TRBV5-1 | . | . | TGCGCCAGCAGCTTGGTAAGCGCCCAAGAGACCCAGTACTTC | CASSLVSAQETQYF
TRBJ1-2 | TRBV3-1/TRBV3-2 | TRBD1 | . | TGTGCCAGCAGCCAAGAAACAGGGGGTCCCTATGGCTACACCTTC | CASSQETGGPYGYTF
TRBJ1-2 | TRBV28 | . | once | TGTGCCAGCAGTTTAGGAGGCCCTAAGAGGAGCTACACCTTC | CASSLGGPKRSYTF
TRBJ2-5 | TRBV6-5 | TRBD1 | . | TGTGCCAGCAGTTCCCGGACAGGGGCCCAAGAGACCCAGTACTTC | CASSSRTGAQETQYF
TRBJ1-4 | TRBV5-1 | TRBD1 | once | TGCGCCAGCAGCCGACAGGGGGCGCGAACTAATGAAAAACTGTTTTTT | CASSRQGARTNEKLFF
TRBJ2-2 | TRBV2 | TRBD1 | . | TGTGCCAGCAGTGATAGGGGGCATGACACCGGGGAGCTGTTTTTT | CASSDRGHDTGELFF
TRBJ1-2 | TRBV19 | TRBD1 | few | TGTGCCAGTAGTAGGGGACAGGGGGCTTCTCCCGGCTACACCTTC | CASSRGQGASPGYTF
TRBJ1-1 | TRBV4-2 | TRBD1 | . | TGTGCCAGCAGCCAAGATTGGACAGGGGGTACTAAAGCTTTCTTT | CASSQDWTGGTKAFF
TRBJ2-1 | TRBV4-2 | TRBD2 | . | TGTGCCAGCAGCCAACGTGGGACTAGCGGTAGTGATGAGCAGTTCTTC | CASSQRGTSGSDEQFF
TRBJ2-3 | TRBV7-2 | TRBD1 | once | TGTGCCAGCAGCTTAAGACCACCGGGACAGGGGACCAACACAGATACGCAGTATTTT | CASSLRPPGQGTNTDTQYF
TRBJ1-5 | TRBV3-1/TRBV3-2 | . | . | TGTGCCAGCAGCCAAGGCCGGAGGAGCAATCAGCCCCAGCATTTT | CASSQGRRSNQPQHF
TRBJ1-5 | TRBV7-7 | . | . | TGTGCCAGCAGCTTAGTTCACAGGACATTGAATCAGCCCCAGCATTTT | CASSLVHRTLNQPQHF
TRBJ1-1 | TRBV19 | . | . | TGTGCCAGTAGGTTTAGCTCTGAAGCTTTCTTT | CASRFSSEAFF
TRBJ2-5 | TRBV6-1 | TRBD2 | . | TGTGCCAGCAGTGAAGCTTGGGGGGGGGAGACCCAGTACTTC | CASSEAWGGETQYF
TRBJ1-1 | TRBV28 | TRBD1 | once | TGTGCCAGCATTCCGGACAGGGGCCACAAAACGAACACTGAAGCTTTCTTT | CASIPDRGHKTNTEAFF
TRBJ1-2 | TRBV5-4 | TRBD1 | once | TGTGCCAGCAGCTTTGACAGGGGAGCGGGCTACACCTTC | CASSFDRGAGYTF
TRBJ1-3 | TRBV7-9 | . | . | TGTGCCAGCAGCTTCGGATCAGGAGGAGATGGAAACACCATATATTTT | CASSFGSGGDGNTIYF
TRBJ2-1 | TRBV6-5 | TRBD1 | . | TGTGCCAGCAGCTACAGGGGTCGCTCCTACAATGAGCAGTTCTTC | CASSYRGRSYNEQFF
TRBJ1-2 | TRBV10-3 | . | . | TGTGCCATCACTATGGAGGGCTACTATGGCTACACCTTC | CAITMEGYYGYTF
TRBJ2-7 | TRBV7-8 | . | . | TGTGCCAGCAGCTTAGCCGCAGGTGGCGCGCCCCACGAGCAGTACTTC | CASSLAAGGAPHEQYF
TRBJ2-7 | TRBV2 | TRBD2 | . | TGTGCCAGCACCGCGACTAGCGGGAATATCTACGAGCAGTACTTC | CASTATSGNIYEQYF
TRBJ2-3 | TRBV5-1 | TRBD2 | few | TGCGCCAGCGGGCCTAGCGGGGGGGCAGAAGATACGCAGTATTTT | CASGPSGGAEDTQYF
TRBJ1-5 | TRBV5-6 | TRBD1 | . | TGTGCCAGCAGCTGGTGGGACAGGGAAAGCAATCAGCCCCAGCATTTT | CASSWWDRESNQPQHF
TRBJ2-7 | TRBV6-1 | TRBD1 | . | TGTGCCAGCAGTGGACGGGACAGGGGAGTTAGGTCCTACGAGCAGTACTTC | CASSGRDRGVRSYEQYF
TRBJ2-7 | TRBV4-1 | TRBD1 | . | TGCGCCAGCAGCCCCGGCGGACAGGGAGGCGAGCAGTACTTC | CASSPGGQGGEQYF
TRBJ1-6 | TRBV3-1/TRBV3-2 | TRBD1 | . | TGTGCCAGCAGCCTCACAGGGGCTGATTCACCCCTCCACTTT | CASSLTGADSPLHF